This TCR beta chain originates from a study of cytomegalovirus exposure and HLA in healthy donors. There are 15 residues in the CDR3. The V and J ends lost 3 bases and 4 bases, in that order; junction bases with no gene match: 6. CDR1 is MDHEN, CDR2 SYDVKM, per germline. TCRdb keeps only in-frame clones here, not all; method: immunoSEQ multiplex PCR. The sample includes around 91,000 clones, approximately 93% seen only once; the top ten take about 1.1%. Sequencing used PBMCs. This clonotype was obtained from a woman in her twenties or thirties in good health and CMV-seropositive. V is TRBV28 and J is TRBJ2-3; TRBD2 matches at 8 bases. The CDR3 DNA sequence: TGTGCCAGCAGTTTCTCAGCGGGAGTGCCAGATACGCAGTATTTT. Its translation: CASSFSAGVPDTQYF. The full variable domain, its missing parts supplied by reference TRBV28 and TRBJ2-3, is DVKVTQSSRYLVKRTGEKVFLECVQDMDHENMFWYRQDPGLGLRLIYFSYDVKMKEKGDIPEGYSVSREKKERFSLILESASTNQTSMYLCASSFSAGVPDTQYFGPGTRLTVL.